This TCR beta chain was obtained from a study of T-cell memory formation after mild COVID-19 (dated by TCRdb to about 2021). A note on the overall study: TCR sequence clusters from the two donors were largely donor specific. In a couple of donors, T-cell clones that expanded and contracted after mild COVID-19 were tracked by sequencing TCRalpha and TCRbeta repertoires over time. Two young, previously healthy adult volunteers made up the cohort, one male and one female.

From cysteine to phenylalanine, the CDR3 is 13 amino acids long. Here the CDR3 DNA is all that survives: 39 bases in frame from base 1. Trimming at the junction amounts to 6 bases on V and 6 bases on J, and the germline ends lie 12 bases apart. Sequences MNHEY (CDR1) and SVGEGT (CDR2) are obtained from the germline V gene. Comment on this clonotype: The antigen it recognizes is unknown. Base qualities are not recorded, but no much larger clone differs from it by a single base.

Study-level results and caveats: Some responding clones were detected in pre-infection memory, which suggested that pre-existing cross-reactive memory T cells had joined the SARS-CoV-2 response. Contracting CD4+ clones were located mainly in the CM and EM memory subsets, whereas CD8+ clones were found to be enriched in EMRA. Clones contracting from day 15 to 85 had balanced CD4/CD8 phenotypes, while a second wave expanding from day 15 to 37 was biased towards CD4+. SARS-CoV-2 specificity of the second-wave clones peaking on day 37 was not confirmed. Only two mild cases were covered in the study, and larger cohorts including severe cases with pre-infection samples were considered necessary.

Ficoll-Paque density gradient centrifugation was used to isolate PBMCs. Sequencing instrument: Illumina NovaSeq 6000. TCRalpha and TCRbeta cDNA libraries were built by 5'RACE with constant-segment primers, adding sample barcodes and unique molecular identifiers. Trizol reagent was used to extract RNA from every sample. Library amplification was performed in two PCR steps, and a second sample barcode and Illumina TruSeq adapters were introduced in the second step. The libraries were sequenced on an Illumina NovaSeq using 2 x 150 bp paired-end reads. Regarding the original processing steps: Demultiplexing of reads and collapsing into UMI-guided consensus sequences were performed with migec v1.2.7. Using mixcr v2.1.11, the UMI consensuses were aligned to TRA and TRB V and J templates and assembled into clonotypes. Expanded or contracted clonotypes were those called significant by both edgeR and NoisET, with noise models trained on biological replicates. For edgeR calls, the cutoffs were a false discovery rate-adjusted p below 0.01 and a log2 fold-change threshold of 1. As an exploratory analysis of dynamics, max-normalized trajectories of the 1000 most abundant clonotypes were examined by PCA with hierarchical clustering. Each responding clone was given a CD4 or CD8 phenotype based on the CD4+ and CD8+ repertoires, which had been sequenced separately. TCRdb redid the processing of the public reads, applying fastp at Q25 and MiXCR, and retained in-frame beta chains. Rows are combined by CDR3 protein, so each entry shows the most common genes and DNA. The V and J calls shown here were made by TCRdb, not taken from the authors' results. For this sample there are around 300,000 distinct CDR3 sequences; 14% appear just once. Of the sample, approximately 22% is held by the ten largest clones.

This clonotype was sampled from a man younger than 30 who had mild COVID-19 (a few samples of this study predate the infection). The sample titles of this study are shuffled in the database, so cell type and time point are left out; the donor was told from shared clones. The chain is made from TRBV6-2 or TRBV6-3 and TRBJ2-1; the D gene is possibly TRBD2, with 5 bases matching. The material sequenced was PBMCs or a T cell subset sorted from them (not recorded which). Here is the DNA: TGTGCCAGCAGCCCCGGGAAAGTCAATGAGCAGTTCTTC. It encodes CASSPGKVNEQFF.